These 22 T cell receptor beta chains share one sample of origin, sequenced in a study of blood T cell repertoires in COVID-19. Here immunoSEQ multiplex PCR was the method, and the copy in TCRdb shows in-frame clones only, minus some. Of 150,000 to 200,000 clones in the sample, more than 75% were seen once. The specimen was peripheral blood. The receptor set was obtained from a woman aged 40 to 50 with COVID-19, enrolled during active disease.

The chain recombines TRBV6-5 with TRBJ1-1; possible D gene TRBD1, 6 bases. Looked up from germline, CDR1 is MNHEY and CDR2 is SVGAGI. The CDR3 contains 15 residues. V lost 5 bases to trimming and J lost 11 bases, with 24 bases between them. Here the CDR3 DNA reads TGTGCCAGCAGTCCCAAACAGGGCGAAGGAGCTCGGGCTTTCTTT. This encodes CASSPKQGEGARAFF.

CDR3 DNA sequence: TGTGCCAGCAGCCAAGATAAGGGAACAGCCCGACGGGGTGGCTACACCTTC. Translation gives CASSQDKGTARRGGYTF. This rearrangement joins TRBV3-1 (or the pseudogene TRBV3-2) to TRBJ1-2, with D unclear. The CDR3 runs to 17 residues. Germline assignment: CDR1 LGHDT and CDR2 YNNKEL (reference sequence). Trimming took 0 bases from V and 7 from J, leaving 21 bases between them.

J is TRBJ1-6 and V is TRBV18; 8 positions match TRBD1. Trimming removed 3 bases from V and 5 bases from J; junction bases left unmatched: 6. The CDR3 covers 16 residues. CDR1 and CDR2 (germline): KGHSH, LQKENI. The CDR3 is CASSPIGTGDNSPLHF. In nucleotides, the CDR3 is TGTGCCAGCTCACCGATCGGGACAGGCGATAATTCACCCCTCCACTTT.

This clone was recorded at least ten times. This chain uses TRBV5-1 with TRBJ2-5; 7 nucleotides agree with TRBD2. The CDR3 has 17 residues. V lost 4 bases, J lost 1 base, and 13 bases stayed unmatched. The germline CDR1 and CDR2 sequences are SGHRS and YFSETQ. The CDR3 DNA sequence: TGCGCCAGCAGCCGAGGGGTACTAGCGCAGACCCAAGAGACCCAGTACTTC. Its translation is CASSRGVLAQTQETQYF.

The gene calls are TRBV5-1 and TRBJ2-1; 8 bases agree with TRBD2. Trimming removed 4 bases from V and 9 bases from J; junction bases left unmatched: 9. Germline lookup yields CDR1 SGHRS and CDR2 YFSETQ. The CDR3 is 14 residues long. CDR3 sequence reads: CASSPPGGAAEQFF. The DNA for the CDR3 is TGCGCCAGCAGCCCGCCGGGGGGGGCGGCTGAGCAGTTCTTC.

V usage is TRBV30 and J usage is TRBJ2-5, with 11 bases identical to TRBD1. After removal of 0 bases from V and 7 bases from J, the junction contained 4 bases not matched to a gene. This CDR3 is 14 amino acids long. Germline V gene sequence: CDR1 GTSNPN, CDR2 SVGIG (reference sequence). CDR3 in amino acids: CAWSVWGTGGTQYF. CDR3 in DNA: TGTGCCTGGAGTGTTTGGGGGACAGGGGGGACCCAGTACTTC.

This clone was observed a few times. The chain links TRBV5-4 to TRBJ1-3, with 8 bases fitting TRBD1. The length of the CDR3 is 15 residues. Germline V gives CDR1 SGHNT, CDR2 YYREEE (reference sequence). V dropped 4 bases and J dropped 4; count of bases not matched to a gene: 7. CDR3 bases: TGTGCCAGCAGCCGACGGACAGGGAAAGGAAACACCATATATTTT. Its translation is CASSRRTGKGNTIYF.

The CDR3 bases are TGTGCCTGGAGTCCAGCATACTTCAGCGGGAGGGTTGGCGAGCAGTACTTC. Translated: CAWSPAYFSGRVGEQYF. The chain employs TRBV30 and TRBJ2-7, with TRBD2 matching over 10 bases. Germline V gene sequence: CDR1 GTSNPN, CDR2 SVGIG (reference sequence). The CDR3 consists of 17 residues. The junction had 16 bases not matched to a gene; V was cut back by 2 bases and J by 6 bases.

The chain is built from TRBV6-5 and TRBJ2-7; 8 nucleotides agree with TRBD1. Germline CDR1 is MNHEY and CDR2 is SVGAGI. This CDR3 spans 16 amino acids. The trim removed 0 bases at V and 6 bases at J, leaving 10 bases unmatched. CDR3 loop: CASSYSGRGLLREQYF. CDR3 coding DNA: TGTGCCAGCAGTTACTCGGGCAGGGGGCTGCTGCGCGAGCAGTACTTC.

The CDR3 DNA sequence: TGTGCCAGCAGCCCGTTAGAGGGGGCCACAGATACGCAGTATTTT. Its translation is CASSPLEGATDTQYF. The chain links TRBV4-2 to TRBJ2-3; 7 bases match TRBD1. CDR3 size: 15 residues. The trim removed 4 bases at V and 2 bases at J, leaving 6 bases unmatched. In germline, CDR1 is LGHNA, CDR2 YNFKEQ.

The V and J genes are TRBV27 and TRBJ2-5; 12 positions agree with TRBD2. This CDR3 contains 16 residues. Germline CDR1 reads MNHEY; CDR2 reads SMNVEV (reference sequence). V trimming: 6 bases; J trimming: 5 bases; junction bases outside the gene matches: 10. CDR3 DNA: TGTGCCAGCAGGGGGGGACTAGCGGGTGGTTGGGAGACCCAGTACTTC. Protein sequence: CASRGGLAGGWETQYF.

This chain uses TRBV6-1 with TRBJ1-2, with 8 bases matching TRBD1. With V trimmed by 3 bases and J by 2 bases, 14 bases remained unmatched. Germline V gives CDR1 MNHNS, CDR2 SASEGT. The CDR3 extends over 18 amino acids. CDR3 sequence (DNA): TGTGCCAGCAGTGATGATTGGACAGGGCTGGTGGGGAACTATGGCTACACCTTC. This codes for CASSDDWTGLVGNYGYTF.

The rearrangement uses TRBV3-1 (or the pseudogene TRBV3-2) and TRBJ2-3; 9 bases map to TRBD2. Germline assignment: CDR1 LGHDT and CDR2 YNNKEL (reference sequence). CDR3 length equals 16 residues. Trimming removed 4 bases from V and 0 bases from J; junction bases left unmatched: 5. The CDR3 coding sequence is TGTGCCAGCAGCCCCCGGCTAGCGGGAAGCACAGATACGCAGTATTTT. Amino acid sequence: CASSPRLAGSTDTQYF.

This clone was seen a few times. The chain combines TRBV3-1 (or the pseudogene TRBV3-2) with TRBJ2-2, with TRBD1 matching 8 bases. The germline gives CDR1 LGHDT, CDR2 YNNKEL (reference sequence). This CDR3 contains 13 residues. Losses at the gene ends were 8 bases for V and 6 bases for J; bases not matched to a gene: 5. The CDR3: CASRQGASGELFF. In DNA form, the CDR3 reads TGTGCCAGCCGGCAGGGGGCATCCGGGGAGCTGTTTTTT.

This clone occurred once. In DNA, the CDR3 is TGTGCCAGCAGTGCAGGGGGCGCTGGGACTGAAGCTTTCTTT. This encodes CASSAGGAGTEAFF. The chain carries TRBV6-6 and TRBJ1-1, with 8 bases identical to TRBD1. V lost 5 bases, J lost 5 bases, and 7 bases stayed unmatched. This CDR3 is 14 amino acids long. Germline CDR1 is MNHNY and CDR2 is SVGAGI (reference sequence).

This clone has a handful of counts. V usage is TRBV11-2 and J usage is TRBJ2-7; D possibly corresponds to TRBD2 (6 bases). From germline, CDR1 is SGHAT and CDR2 FQNNGV. Trimming cost V 10 bases and J 0 bases, with 16 bases left between them. CDR3 size: 14 residues. The CDR3 sequence: CATNLLGGSYEQYF. The DNA for the CDR3 is TGTGCCACCAACCTCCTCGGGGGCTCCTACGAGCAGTACTTC.

This clone has a handful of counts. This chain uses TRBV7-2 with TRBJ2-2; 14 bases align to TRBD2. J lost 2 bases, V lost 4 bases, and 3 bases had no gene match. Germline loops: CDR1 SGHTA, CDR2 FQGNSA. The CDR3 has 17 residues. The CDR3 region is CASSSGLAGVNTGELFF. Written as DNA, the CDR3 is TGTGCCAGCAGCTCGGGACTAGCGGGGGTTAACACCGGGGAGCTGTTTTTT.

The chain employs TRBV6-1 and TRBJ1-4, with 7 bases identical to TRBD1. The CDR3 totals 14 residues. Trimming removed 2 bases from V and 7 bases from J; junction bases left unmatched: 4. The germline V gene encodes CDR1 MNHNS and CDR2 SASEGT. CDR3 DNA sequence: TGTGCCAGCAGTGAACGGTCAGGGGGTGAAAAACTGTTTTTT. Its translation is CASSERSGGEKLFF.

This chain links TRBV4-1 with TRBJ2-2, with D possibly TRBD2 on 5 matching bases. Trimming pared 6 bases from V and 0 bases from J, leaving 14 bases between. CDR3 length equals 16 residues. Looked up from germline, CDR1 is MGHRA and CDR2 is YSYEKL. CDR3 region: CASSLQSGANTGELFF. The CDR3 region has the DNA TGCGCCAGCAGTCTCCAAAGCGGCGCGAACACCGGGGAGCTGTTTTTT.

The V and J genes are TRBV3-1 (or the pseudogene TRBV3-2) and TRBJ2-7, with 8 nucleotides matching TRBD1. V trimming: 1 base; J trimming: 3 bases; junction bases outside the gene matches: 5. There are 15 residues in the CDR3. The germline V gene encodes CDR1 LGHDT and CDR2 YNNKEL (reference sequence). CDR3 in amino acids: CASSQVTGGSYEQYF. CDR3 DNA sequence: TGTGCCAGCAGCCAAGTCACAGGGGGAAGCTACGAGCAGTACTTC.

The chain recombines TRBV5-5 with TRBJ2-7, with 9 positions matching TRBD1. The CDR3 is made up of 14 amino acids. Germline V gene data show CDR1 as SGHKS and CDR2 as YYEKEE (reference sequence). V was clipped by 0 bases and J by 3 bases; unmatched bases: 1. In DNA, the CDR3 is TGTGCCAGCAGCTTGGGGGACAGGGTCTACGAGCAGTACTTC. Its protein is CASSLGDRVYEQYF.

This clone was seen just once. The V gene is TRBV7-3, the J gene TRBJ1-4; D is undetermined. The CDR3 loop spans 13 amino acids. Per the germline V gene, CDR1 is SGHTA and CDR2 is FQGTGA. The V end was cut by 5 bases, the J end by 8 bases, with 12 bases between. The CDR3 DNA is TGTGCCAGCAGCCGTCGGCCGAGGGAAAAACTGTTTTTT. Translation gives CASSRRPREKLFF.